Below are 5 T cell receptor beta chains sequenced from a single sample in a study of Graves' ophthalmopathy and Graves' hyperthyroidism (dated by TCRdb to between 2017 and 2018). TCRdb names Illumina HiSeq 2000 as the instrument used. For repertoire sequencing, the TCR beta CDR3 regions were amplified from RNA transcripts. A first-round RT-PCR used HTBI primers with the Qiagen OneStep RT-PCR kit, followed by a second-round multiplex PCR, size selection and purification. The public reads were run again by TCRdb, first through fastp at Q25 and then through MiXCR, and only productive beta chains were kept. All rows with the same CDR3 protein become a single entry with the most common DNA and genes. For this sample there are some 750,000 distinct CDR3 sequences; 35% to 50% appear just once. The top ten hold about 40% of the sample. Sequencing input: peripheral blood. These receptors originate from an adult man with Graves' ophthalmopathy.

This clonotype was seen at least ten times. The chain's CDR3 is CSASKDSTTPNQPQHF. The CDR3 DNA reads as TGCAGTGCTAGCAAGGACAGCACGACGCCGAATCAGCCCCAGCATTTT. V and J are TRBV20-1 and TRBJ1-5; TRBD1 might be the D (6 bases). Germline V gene sequence: CDR1 DFQATT, CDR2 SNEGSKA (reference sequence). With 3 bases removed from V and 4 bases from J, the gap between germline ends came to 19 bases. The length of the CDR3 is 16 residues.

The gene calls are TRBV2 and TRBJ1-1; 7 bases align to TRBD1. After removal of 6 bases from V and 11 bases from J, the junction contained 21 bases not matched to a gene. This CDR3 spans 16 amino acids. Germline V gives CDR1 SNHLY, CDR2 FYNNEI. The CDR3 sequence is CASSPRPTGPFFGAFF. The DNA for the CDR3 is TGTGCCAGCAGCCCTAGGCCGACAGGGCCGTTTTTTGGGGCTTTCTTT.

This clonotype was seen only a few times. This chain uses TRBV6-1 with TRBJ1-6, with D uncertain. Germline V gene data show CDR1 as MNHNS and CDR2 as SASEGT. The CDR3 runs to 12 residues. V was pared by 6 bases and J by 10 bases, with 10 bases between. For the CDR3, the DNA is TGTGCCAGCAGACACCTCAGGTCACCCCTCCACTTT. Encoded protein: CASRHLRSPLHF.

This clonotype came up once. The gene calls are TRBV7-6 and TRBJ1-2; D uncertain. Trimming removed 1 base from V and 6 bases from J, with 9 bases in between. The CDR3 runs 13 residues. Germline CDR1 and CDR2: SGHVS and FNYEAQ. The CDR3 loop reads CASSLGVRDGYTF. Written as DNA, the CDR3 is TGTGCCAGCAGCTTAGGGGTAAGAGATGGCTACACCTTC.

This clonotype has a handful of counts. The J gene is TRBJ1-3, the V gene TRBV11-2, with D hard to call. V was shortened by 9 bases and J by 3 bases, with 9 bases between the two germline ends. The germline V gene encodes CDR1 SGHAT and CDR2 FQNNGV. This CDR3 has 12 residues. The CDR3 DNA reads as TGTGCCAGTAGTCAGATTGGAAACACCATATATTTT. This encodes CASSQIGNTIYF.